This T cell receptor (beta chain) appears in the sequencing data of a study of CXCR3-negative and CXCR3-positive naive CD8 T cells. Study outcomes and limitations: CXCR3-positive naive cells carried more hydrophobic TRB CDR3s than CXCR3-negative naive cells did. Memory, not naive, CXCR3-negative and CXCR3-positive cells differed in TRBV-TRBJ usage.

By phenotype, naive CD8+ T cells were CD45RO-CCR7+CD27+CD95-. This CDR3 spans 17 amino acids. Germline CDR1 reads MNHEY; CDR2 reads SVGEGT. The TRB libraries of cDNA were built by UMI-labeled 5' RACE. TCRdb re-analyzed the 5' RACE reads; it lists each CDR3 protein once, without DNA. The sample features 150,000 to 160,000 distinct CDR3 sequences, with approximately 0.46% in its top ten. A note on this clonotype: Its antigen is not identified.

This TCR was sampled from a human donor in good health. Some clones in this sample may be carry-over from other donors' samples. Material for sequencing was naive CXCR3+ CD8+ T cells from blood. Specified subset: CD45RO-CCR7+CD27+CD95- naive CD8+ T cells expressing CXCR3 (TNR3+). The chain has TRBV6-2 or TRBV6-3 and TRBJ2-1; the TCRdb D gene call, TRBD1, has no DNA to confirm it. CDR3 sequence reads: CASTPESTRRVHNEQFF.